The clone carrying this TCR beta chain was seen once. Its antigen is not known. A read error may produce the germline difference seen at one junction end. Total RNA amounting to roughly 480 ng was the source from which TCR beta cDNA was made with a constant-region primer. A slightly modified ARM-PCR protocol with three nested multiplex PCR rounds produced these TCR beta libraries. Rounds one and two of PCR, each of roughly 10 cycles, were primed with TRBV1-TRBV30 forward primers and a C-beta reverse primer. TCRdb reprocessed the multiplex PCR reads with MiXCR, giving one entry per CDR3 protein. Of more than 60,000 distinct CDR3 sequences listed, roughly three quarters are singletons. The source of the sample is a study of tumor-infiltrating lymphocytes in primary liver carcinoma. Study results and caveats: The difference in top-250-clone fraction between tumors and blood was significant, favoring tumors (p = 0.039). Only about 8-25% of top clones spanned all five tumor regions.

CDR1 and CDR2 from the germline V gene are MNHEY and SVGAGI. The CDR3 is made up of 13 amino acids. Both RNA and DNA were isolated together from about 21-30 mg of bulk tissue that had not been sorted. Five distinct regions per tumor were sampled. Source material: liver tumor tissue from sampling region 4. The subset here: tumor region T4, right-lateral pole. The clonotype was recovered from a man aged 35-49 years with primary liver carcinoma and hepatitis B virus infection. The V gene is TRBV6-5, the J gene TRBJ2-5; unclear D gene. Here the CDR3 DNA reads TGTGCCAGCAATAGAGGCAGTCAAGGGACCCAGTACTTC. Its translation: CASNRGSQGTQYF.